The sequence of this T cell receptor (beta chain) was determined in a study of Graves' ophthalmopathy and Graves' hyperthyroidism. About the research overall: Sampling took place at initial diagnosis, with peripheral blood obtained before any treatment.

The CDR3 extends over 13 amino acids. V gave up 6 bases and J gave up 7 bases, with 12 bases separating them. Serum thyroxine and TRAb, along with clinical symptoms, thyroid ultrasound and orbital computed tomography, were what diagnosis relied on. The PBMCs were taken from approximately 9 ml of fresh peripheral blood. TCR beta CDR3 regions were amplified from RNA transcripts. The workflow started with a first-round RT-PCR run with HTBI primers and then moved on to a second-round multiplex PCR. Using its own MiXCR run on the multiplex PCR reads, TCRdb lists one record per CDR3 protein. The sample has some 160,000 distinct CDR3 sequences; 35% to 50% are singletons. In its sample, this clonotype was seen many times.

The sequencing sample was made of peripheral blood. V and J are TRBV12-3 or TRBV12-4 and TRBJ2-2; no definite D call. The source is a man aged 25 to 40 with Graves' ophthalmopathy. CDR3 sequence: CASRPVQGGELFF. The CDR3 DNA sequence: TGTGCCAGCAGACCCGTCCAAGGCGGGGAGCTGTTTTTT.